This TCR beta chain was profiled in a study of blood T cell repertoires in COVID-19. As originally analysed: Estimation of nucleated cell counts relied on the amplification of reference gene primers. Libraries were prepared by immunoSEQ multiplex PCR; TCRdb keeps only in-frame clonotypes and omits some of them. That table furnishes V, J and clone size, whereas the DNA furnished D and trimming. In the table there are around 100,000 clones, 85% to 90% of which are singletons. This sequence was found in a woman aged 50 to 60 with acute or convalescent COVID-19. Sequenced sample: peripheral blood.

This chain's CDR3 is CASSYKGQELYEQYF. The CDR3 DNA follows: TGTGCCAGCAGTTACAAGGGACAGGAACTCTACGAGCAGTACTTC. V usage is TRBV6-2 or TRBV6-3 and J usage is TRBJ2-7, with 8 positions matching TRBD1. The CDR3 covers 15 residues. Trimming at V came to 2 bases and at J to 3 bases, leaving 6 bases not matched to a gene. Germline CDR1 reads MNHEY; CDR2 reads SVGEGT.